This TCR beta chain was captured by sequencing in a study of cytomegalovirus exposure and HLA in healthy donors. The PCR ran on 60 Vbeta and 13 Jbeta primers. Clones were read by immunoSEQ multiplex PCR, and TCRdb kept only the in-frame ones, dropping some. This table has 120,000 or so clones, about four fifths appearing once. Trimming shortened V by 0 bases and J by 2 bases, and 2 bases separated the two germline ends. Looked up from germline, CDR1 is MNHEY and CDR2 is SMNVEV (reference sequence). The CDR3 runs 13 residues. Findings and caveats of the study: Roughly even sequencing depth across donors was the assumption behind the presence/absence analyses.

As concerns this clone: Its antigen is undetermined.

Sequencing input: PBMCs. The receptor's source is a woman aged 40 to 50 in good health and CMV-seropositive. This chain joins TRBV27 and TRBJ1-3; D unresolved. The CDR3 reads CASSLSAGNTIYF. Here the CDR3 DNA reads TGTGCCAGCAGTTTATCCGCTGGAAACACCATATATTTT.